The T cell receptor (beta chain) described here comes from a study of T-cell memory formation after mild COVID-19. TCRalpha and TCRbeta libraries used 5'RACE with constant-segment primers and UMIs. From the 5' RACE reads, TCRdb called clonotypes with MiXCR, one entry per CDR3 protein. The table includes around 370,000 distinct CDR3 sequences, 20% to 25% detected once. Germline-derived CDR1 and CDR2 are MNHEY and SVGEGT. J lost 2 bases, V lost 6 bases, and 6 bases had no gene match. This CDR3 is 14 amino acids long. This clonotype was observed a few times. As yet, its antigen is unknown. Study-wide results and caveats: Some clones that responded were present in memory (sampled pre-infection), which suggests cross-reactive memory joined.

The source of this sequence is an adult woman who had mild COVID-19 (a few samples of this study predate the infection). Cell type and time point are not known. The chain joins TRBV6-2 or TRBV6-3 to TRBJ1-1; 7 bases map to TRBD1. Sequenced sample: PBMCs or a T cell subset sorted from them (not recorded which). For the CDR3, the DNA is TGTGCCAGCAGCATGGGGACAGATAACACTGAAGCTTTCTTT. This translates into CASSMGTDNTEAFF.